The 16 T cell receptor beta chains below were found in one sample sequenced in a study of blood T cells in healthy people across ages. For the second PCR, which ran for about 7 to 11 cycles, a sample-barcoded 5' primer and a J-beta primer mix were used. MiXCR, run by TCRdb on the 5' RACE reads, gives a single entry per CDR3 protein. Among roughly 1,000,000 distinct CDR3 sequences listed, under 30% were seen once. These data are also associated with another study on T cells of mothers and their children.

Sequenced sample: blood. These TCRs come from a girl aged 2-10 years in good health.

This clonotype was detected a few times. V gene TRBV4-3 combines with J gene TRBJ2-7; D is unresolved. Germline V lookup: CDR1 LGHNA, CDR2 YSLEER. The germline V and J ends were trimmed by 0 bases and 4 bases, with 10 bases remaining between them. The CDR3 runs to 14 residues. Here the CDR3 DNA reads TGCGCCAGCAGCCAAGATCGGGCTAAATACGAGCAGTACTTC. Encoded protein: CASSQDRAKYEQYF.

The table lists this clonotype with a few counts. The rearrangement uses TRBV5-4 and TRBJ2-1; no clear D gene. CDR3 length: 15 residues. Trimming left V 0 bases short and J 5 bases short, with 12 bases between. Germline CDR1 is SGHNT and CDR2 is YYREEE (reference sequence). The CDR3 spells CASSLGSASDNEQFF. The CDR3 nucleotides are TGTGCCAGCAGCTTGGGGAGCGCGAGCGACAATGAGCAGTTCTTC. Full variable domain (missing parts from reference TRBV5-4 and TRBJ2-1): ETGVTQSPTHLIKTRGQQVTLRCSSQSGHNTVSWYQQALGQGPQFIFQYYREEENGRGNFPPRFSGLQFPNYSSELNVNALELDDSALYLCASSLGSASDNEQFFGPGTRLTVL.

V usage is TRBV5-1 and J usage is TRBJ2-3; tentative D call: TRBD2 (5 bases). The germline V gene has CDR1 SGHRS and CDR2 YFSETQ. V gave up 0 bases and J gave up 2 bases, with 13 bases separating them. This CDR3 contains 16 residues. The CDR3 here is CASSLGRGLDTDTQYF. CDR3 coding DNA: TGCGCCAGCAGCTTGGGCCGGGGATTAGACACAGATACGCAGTATTTT.

This clonotype was observed many times. The germline gene is not matched at one end of the junction; a read error may be the cause. The CDR3, as DNA: TGTGCCGGCAGCGGGGGCACGGATACGCAGTATTTT. Translated: CAGSGGTDTQYF. The V call is TRBV2, the J call TRBJ2-3; 8 nucleotides match TRBD2. There are 12 residues in the CDR3. Germline V lookup: CDR1 SNHLY, CDR2 FYNNEI.

This sequence joins TRBV7-2 and TRBJ2-1, with TRBD2 as a possible D gene (6 bases). With 4 bases removed from V and 8 bases from J, the gap between germline ends came to 12 bases. The CDR3 is 13 residues long. Per the germline V gene, CDR1 is SGHTA and CDR2 is FQGNSA. The DNA for the CDR3 is TGTGCCAGCAGCTCCCGGGACTTGTATGAGCAGTTCTTC. Translation gives CASSSRDLYEQFF.

V and J are TRBV7-9 and TRBJ2-7, with D perhaps being TRBD1 or TRBD2 (5 bases each). V lost 7 bases and J 2 bases, leaving 12 bases between the germline ends. CDR1 and CDR2 (germline): SEHNR, FQNEAQ (reference sequence). This CDR3 region has 13 residues. CDR3 residues: CASTRDGTYEQYF. CDR3 sequence (DNA): TGTGCCAGCACCCGGGACGGGACCTACGAGCAGTACTTC.

This clonotype turned up a few times. This chain uses TRBV29-1 with TRBJ2-5, with 11 bases fitting TRBD2. J gave up 1 base and V 4 bases, and 11 bases lay outside the gene matches. CDR3 size: 17 residues. Germline loops: CDR1 SQVTM, CDR2 ANQGSEA. The DNA of the CDR3 is TGCAGCGTTGCCTTACTAGCGGGGGTAGCTAGCCAAGAGACCCAGTACTTC. Its translation is CSVALLAGVASQETQYF.

The V call is TRBV6-6, the J call TRBJ2-7; D gene ambiguous. The CDR3 is 14 amino acids. The germline CDR1 and CDR2 sequences are MNHNY and SVGAGI (reference sequence). Trimming removed 2 bases from V and 1 base from J, with 9 bases in between. CDR3 nucleotides: TGTGCCAGCAGTTACGCGGAACAGTCCTACGAGCAGTACTTC. Protein sequence: CASSYAEQSYEQYF.

The rearrangement joins TRBV5-6 to TRBJ1-1; possible D gene TRBD1, 6 bases. The V gene's germline CDR1 is SGHDT and CDR2 YYEEEE. V was shortened by 6 bases and J by 1 base, with 16 bases between the two germline ends. This CDR3 spans 15 amino acids. The CDR3 sequence: CASTPDGRGNTEAFF. Written as DNA, the CDR3 is TGTGCCAGCACTCCGGACGGCAGGGGGAACACTGAAGCTTTCTTT.

This clonotype turned up a few times. The rearrangement links TRBV3-1 to TRBJ2-1; D is unresolved. Germline assignment: CDR1 LGHDT and CDR2 YNNKEL (reference sequence). The CDR3 is 16 amino acids. Trimming took off 0 bases at V and 4 bases at J, with 13 bases between the two ends. CDR3: CASSQEKVLGYNEQFF. Written as DNA, the CDR3 is TGTGCCAGCAGCCAAGAAAAGGTGCTCGGGTACAATGAGCAGTTCTTC.

The chain joins TRBV6-5 to TRBJ2-7; 7 nucleotides match TRBD1. Germline lookup yields CDR1 MNHEY and CDR2 SVGAGI. The CDR3 covers 15 residues. V shed 7 bases, J shed 1 base, and the junction held 10 bases outside the gene matches. As DNA, the CDR3 is TGTGCCAGCACCCTACAACCGGGACAGTCCTACGAGCAGTACTTC. Translated: CASTLQPGQSYEQYF.

The chain couples TRBV29-1 to TRBJ2-5; 7 bases align to TRBD2. This CDR3 is 12 amino acids long. The germline CDR1 and CDR2 sequences are SQVTM and ANQGSEA. The V gene end was trimmed by 7 bases and the J gene end by 11 bases; junction bases not matched to a gene: 13. This chain's CDR3 is CSGLADTYAQYF. CDR3 DNA: TGCAGCGGTCTAGCGGATACCTACGCGCAGTACTTC. Filled out from reference TRBV29-1 and TRBJ2-5, the complete variable domain reads SAVISQKPSRDICQRGTSLTIQCQVDSQVTMMFWYRQQPGQSLTLIATANQGSEATYESGFVIDKFPISRPNLTFSTLTVSNMSPEDSSIYLCSGLADTYAQYFGPGTRLLVL.

This sequence joins TRBV20-1 and TRBJ2-5; D perhaps matches TRBD2 (6 bases). The tail of the sequence fits TRBJ2-7 better, so the J call may be wrong. Germline V gene sequence: CDR1 DFQATT, CDR2 SNEGSKA (reference sequence). This CDR3 has 16 residues. The CDR3 region has the DNA TGCAGTGCTTCTGACCTTTTTGGCGGGGCATCCTACGAGCAGTACTTC. It encodes CSASDLFGGASYEQYF.

This clonotype was seen a few times. One end of the junction varies from germline; a read error may be responsible. The rearrangement links TRBV9 to TRBJ2-5; 8 nucleotides agree with TRBD2. The CDR3 spans 14 residues. Germline V gene lookup returns CDR1 SGDLS and CDR2 YYNGEE. The CDR3 nucleotides are TGTGCCGGCAGCGTAACGGGGGGGCAAGAGACCCAGTACTTC. Protein: CAGSVTGGQETQYF. The full variable domain, rest sourced from reference TRBV9 and TRBJ2-5, is DSGVTQTPKHLITATGQRVTLRCSPRSGDLSVYWYQQSLDQGLQFLIQYYNGEERAKGNILERFSAQQFPDLHSELNLSSLELGDSALYFCAGSVTGGQETQYFGPGTRLLVL.

This sequence joins TRBV6-5 and TRBJ2-5; the D call may be TRBD1 or TRBD2 (5 bases each). The ends were cut back, 5 bases at V and 5 bases at J, with 15 bases in the middle. The CDR3 spans 14 residues. Germline-derived CDR1 and CDR2 are MNHEY and SVGAGI. CDR3 loop: CASSTLEGLETQYF. CDR3 DNA: TGTGCCAGCAGTACCCTCGAGGGGTTGGAGACCCAGTACTTC.

The sample holds one count of this clonotype. V and J are TRBV12-3 or TRBV12-4 and TRBJ2-1, with no clear D. The CDR3 has 10 amino acids. Between the trimmed V and J ends, which lost 7 bases and 8 bases, there was a span of 6 bases. CDR3 residues: CASMAHEQFF. The CDR3 DNA reads as TGTGCCAGCATGGCACATGAGCAGTTCTTC.